Listed below are T cell receptor beta chains from one sample, sequenced in a study of CD8 T cells in ankylosing spondylitis. Using its own MiXCR run on the 5' RACE reads, TCRdb lists one record per CDR3 protein. The data contain fewer than 250,000 distinct CDR3 sequences, about a sixth of them singletons. Sequencing was performed on blood, either unsorted or a sorted T cell fraction (not recorded which). The receptors originated from a male donor with ankylosing spondylitis. CDR3s include the opening cysteine and the closing phenylalanine or tryptophan.

v_call: TRBV6-5
cdr3_length: 14
j_call: TRBJ2-2
cdr3_aa: CASSYSQIGGELFF

v_call: TRBV6-4
cdr3_length: 15
j_call: TRBJ2-2
cdr3_aa: CASSDGTSGPGELFF

v_call: TRBV20-1
cdr3_length: 11
j_call: TRBJ1-1
cdr3_aa: CSARETGAFSF

v_call: TRBV19
cdr3_length: 14
j_call: TRBJ2-7
cdr3_aa: CASMGPGASYEQYF

v_call: TRBV25-1
cdr3_length: 16
j_call: TRBJ2-2
cdr3_aa: CASSEYTTGISGELFF

v_call: TRBV28
cdr3_length: 15
j_call: TRBJ2-3
cdr3_aa: CAITPQREKTDTQYF

v_call: TRBV6-2/TRBV6-3
cdr3_length: 15
j_call: TRBJ2-5
cdr3_aa: CASSWLAVFQETQYF

v_call: TRBV2
cdr3_length: 16
j_call: TRBJ2-1
cdr3_aa: CASSGSAREGDNEQFF

v_call: TRBV21-1
cdr3_length: 14
j_call: TRBJ1-2
cdr3_aa: CASSNGQGPSGYTF

v_call: TRBV9
cdr3_length: 14
j_call: TRBJ2-7
cdr3_aa: CASSPGGRDYEQYF

v_call: TRBV7-9
cdr3_length: 13
j_call: TRBJ1-1
cdr3_aa: CASSFGGVTEAFF

v_call: TRBV6-5
cdr3_length: 15
j_call: TRBJ1-1
cdr3_aa: CASSYSRQLNTEAFF

v_call: TRBV20-1
cdr3_length: 15
j_call: TRBJ2-7
cdr3_aa: CSARKEGGSTYEQYF

v_call: TRBV5-1
cdr3_length: 13
j_call: TRBJ2-7
cdr3_aa: CASSGTRRDEQYF

v_call: TRBV6-2/TRBV6-3
cdr3_length: 13
j_call: TRBJ1-6
cdr3_aa: CASRAGMDSPLHF

v_call: TRBV28
cdr3_length: 18
j_call: TRBJ2-4
cdr3_aa: CASSPEVGGALPKNIQYF

v_call: TRBV4-3
cdr3_length: 14
j_call: TRBJ2-7
cdr3_aa: CASSQTGGPGEQYF

v_call: TRBV4-1
cdr3_length: 16
j_call: TRBJ2-7
cdr3_aa: CASSQEISGRAGEQYF

v_call: TRBV7-9
cdr3_length: 16
j_call: TRBJ1-6
cdr3_aa: CASSPRTGGLDSPLHF

v_call: TRBV4-1
cdr3_length: 14
j_call: TRBJ2-5
cdr3_aa: CASSQDHSVETQYF

v_call: TRBV5-5
cdr3_length: 15
j_call: TRBJ1-5
cdr3_aa: CASSLSDRGNQPQHF

v_call: TRBV7-9
cdr3_length: 15
j_call: TRBJ2-1
cdr3_aa: CASSPGLVSYNEQFF

v_call: TRBV18
cdr3_length: 14
j_call: TRBJ2-1
cdr3_aa: CASSPMDPLNEQFF

v_call: TRBV12-3/TRBV12-4
cdr3_length: 12
j_call: TRBJ2-1
cdr3_aa: CASSPGAGEQFF

v_call: TRBV29-1
cdr3_length: 12
j_call: TRBJ2-7
cdr3_aa: CSAIDISYEQYF

v_call: TRBV7-6
cdr3_length: 14
j_call: TRBJ2-7
cdr3_aa: CASSLAGISYEQYF

v_call: TRBV7-3
cdr3_length: 15
j_call: TRBJ2-1
cdr3_aa: CASSLLGGEYNEQFF

v_call: TRBV2
cdr3_length: 13
j_call: TRBJ1-2
cdr3_aa: CASSSPEGYGYTF

v_call: TRBV6-6
cdr3_length: 13
j_call: TRBJ2-1
cdr3_aa: CASTIALGNEQFF

v_call: TRBV10-3
cdr3_length: 18
j_call: TRBJ2-2
cdr3_aa: CAISESPSGGYNTGELFF

v_call: TRBV7-9
cdr3_length: 16
j_call: TRBJ1-1
cdr3_aa: CASSLHEPKVNTEAFF

v_call: TRBV29-1
cdr3_length: 17
j_call: TRBJ2-7
cdr3_aa: CSVVGVVGAPRGYEQYF

v_call: TRBV20-1
cdr3_length: 13
j_call: TRBJ2-1
cdr3_aa: CSASTTRRNEQFF

v_call: TRBV11-3
cdr3_length: 14
j_call: TRBJ2-5
cdr3_aa: CASSPPSVIETQYF

v_call: TRBV12-3/TRBV12-4
cdr3_length: 16
j_call: TRBJ2-4
cdr3_aa: CASSLEGFGAKNIQYF

v_call: TRBV2
cdr3_length: 13
j_call: TRBJ1-2
cdr3_aa: CASRRQGQDGYTF

v_call: TRBV12-3/TRBV12-4
cdr3_length: 15
j_call: TRBJ1-2
cdr3_aa: CASSPPGQEIYGYTF

v_call: TRBV4-1
cdr3_length: 16
j_call: TRBJ2-7
cdr3_aa: CASSQPGLAGTYEQYF

v_call: TRBV3-1
cdr3_length: 18
j_call: TRBJ1-1
cdr3_aa: CASSRGRDRGLWDTEAFF

v_call: TRBV6-2/TRBV6-3
cdr3_length: 15
j_call: TRBJ2-2
cdr3_aa: CASSWGQTNTGELFF

v_call: TRBV4-1
cdr3_length: 16
j_call: TRBJ2-7
cdr3_aa: CASSQVGLAGGWEQYF

v_call: TRBV27
cdr3_length: 13
j_call: TRBJ1-5
cdr3_aa: CATGQGVNQPQHF

v_call: TRBV25-1
cdr3_length: 11
j_call: TRBJ1-2
cdr3_aa: CASETGYGYTF

v_call: TRBV27
cdr3_length: 16
j_call: TRBJ2-7
cdr3_aa: CASSPTSGGNSYEQYF

v_call: TRBV6-6
cdr3_length: 12
j_call: TRBJ1-1
cdr3_aa: CASIAGGTEAFF

v_call: TRBV12-3/TRBV12-4
cdr3_length: 12
j_call: TRBJ2-7
cdr3_aa: CASGKGQNEQYF

v_call: TRBV11-2
cdr3_length: 15
j_call: TRBJ2-1
cdr3_aa: CASSLAAGGWYEQFF

v_call: TRBV27
cdr3_length: 13
j_call: TRBJ2-7
cdr3_aa: CASSLSMEFEQYF

v_call: TRBV7-6
cdr3_length: 16
j_call: TRBJ1-1
cdr3_aa: CASSLARGTGGTEAFF

v_call: TRBV12-3/TRBV12-4
cdr3_length: 15
j_call: TRBJ2-3
cdr3_aa: CASRGDGGVTDTQYF